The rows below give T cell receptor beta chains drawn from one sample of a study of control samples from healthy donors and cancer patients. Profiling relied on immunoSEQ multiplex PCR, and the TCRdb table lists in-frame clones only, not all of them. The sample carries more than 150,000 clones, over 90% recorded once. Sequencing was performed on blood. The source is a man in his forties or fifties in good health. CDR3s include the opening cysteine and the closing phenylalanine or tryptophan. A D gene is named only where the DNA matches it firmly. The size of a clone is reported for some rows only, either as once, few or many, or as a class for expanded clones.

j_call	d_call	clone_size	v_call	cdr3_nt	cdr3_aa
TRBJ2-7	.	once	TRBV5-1	TGCGCCAGCAGCTTGGAGCAGATCAGCTCCTACGAGCAGTACTTC	CASSLEQISSYEQYF
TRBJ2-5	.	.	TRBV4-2	TGTGCCAGCAGCCTCACTAGCCAAGAGACCCAGTACTTC	CASSLTSQETQYF
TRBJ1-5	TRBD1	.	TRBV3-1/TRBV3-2	TGTGCCAGCAGCCAAGGACAGGGCAGCCGGGGGCCCCAGCATTTT	CASSQGQGSRGPQHF
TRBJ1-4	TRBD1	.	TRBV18	TGTGCCAGCTCACCACCGGAGGGGGCGCGAACTAATGAAAAACTGTTTTTT	CASSPPEGARTNEKLFF
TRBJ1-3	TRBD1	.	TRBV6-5	TGTGCCAGCAGATCGCAGGGGGCGTCTGGAAACACCATATATTTT	CASRSQGASGNTIYF
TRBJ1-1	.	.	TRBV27	TGTGCCACCTCACCGACAAGGGAGAACACTGAAGCTTTCTTT	CATSPTRENTEAFF
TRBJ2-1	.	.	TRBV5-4	TGTGCCAGCAGCTTGCTAGCAGTCAATGAGCAGTTCTTC	CASSLLAVNEQFF
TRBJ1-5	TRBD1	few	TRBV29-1	TGCAGCGCCGGACAGGGGAGGCAGCCCCAGCATTTT	CSAGQGRQPQHF
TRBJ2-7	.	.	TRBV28	TGTGCCAGCAGTGCCCCGGGACCCAGCTACGAGCAGTACTTC	CASSAPGPSYEQYF
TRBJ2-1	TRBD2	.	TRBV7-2	TGTGCCAGCAGCCAGGATGGCGGGAGGGGAGCAACGTGGTTCTTC	CASSQDGGRGATWFF
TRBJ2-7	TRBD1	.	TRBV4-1	TGCGCCAGCAGCCAAAGGTGGGGACAGGGGACTTACTACGAGCAGTACTTC	CASSQRWGQGTYYEQYF
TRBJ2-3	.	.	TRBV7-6	TGTGCCAGCAGCTTAGGGTATGGACAGCCGAGCACAGATACGCAGTATTTT	CASSLGYGQPSTDTQYF
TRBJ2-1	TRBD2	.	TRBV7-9	TGTGCCAGCAGCTTAGTCGAGACTAGCGGGAGGAGGAATGAGCAGTTCTTC	CASSLVETSGRRNEQFF
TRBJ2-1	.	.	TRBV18	TGTGCCAGCTCACCTACGGATGAGCAGTTCTTC	CASSPTDEQFF
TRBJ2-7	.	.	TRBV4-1	TGCGCCAGCAGCCAGGGGGGAGGCTCCTACGAGCAGTACTTC	CASSQGGGSYEQYF
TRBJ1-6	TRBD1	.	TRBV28	TGTGCCAGCAGTATTACCGGGACAGGGGTGAATTCACCCCTCCACTTT	CASSITGTGVNSPLHF
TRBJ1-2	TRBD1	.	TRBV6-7	TGTGCCAGCAGTTACGATGGCAGGGGGGTAAACGGCTACACCTTC	CASSYDGRGVNGYTF
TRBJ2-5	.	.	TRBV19	TGTGCCAGTAAGGAGGGGGCGGGAAAGACCCAGTACTTC	CASKEGAGKTQYF
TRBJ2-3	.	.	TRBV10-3	TGTGCCATCAGTGAGTCGGCTAGCGTTACTAGCACAGATACGCAGTATTTT	CAISESASVTSTDTQYF
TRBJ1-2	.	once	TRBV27	TGTGCCAGCAGTTTAGCCAGGGGTGGGGGGTATGGCTACACCTTC	CASSLARGGGYGYTF
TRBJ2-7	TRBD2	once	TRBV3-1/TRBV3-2	TGTGCCAGCAGCCAGGGTGGGAGGGTCGAGCAGTACTTC	CASSQGGRVEQYF
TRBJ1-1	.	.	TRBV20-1	TGCAGTGCTACAAACAGCTTTGAAGCTTTCTTT	CSATNSFEAFF
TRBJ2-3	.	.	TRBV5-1	TGCGCCAGCAGCTTAGCAGATACGCAGTATTTT	CASSLADTQYF
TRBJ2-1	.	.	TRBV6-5	TGTGCCAGCAGTTACTCCAGGGGCAATGAGCAGTTCTTC	CASSYSRGNEQFF
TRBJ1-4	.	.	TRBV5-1	TGCGCCAGCAGCTTGGGAGGCTCCAATGAAAAACTGTTTTTT	CASSLGGSNEKLFF
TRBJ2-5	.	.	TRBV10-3	TGTGCCATCAGTGATCTGGAGACCCAGTACTTC	CAISDLETQYF
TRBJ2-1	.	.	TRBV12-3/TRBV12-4	TGTGCCAGCAGTGGACTGAACAGGAATGAGCAGTTCTTC	CASSGLNRNEQFF
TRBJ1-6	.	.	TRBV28	TGTGCCAGCACGCCTTATCGGGGGGCACTTTCACCCCTCCACTTT	CASTPYRGALSPLHF
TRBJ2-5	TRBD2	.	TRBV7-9	TGTGCCAGCAGCTTAGCCGCTAGCGGTGAGACCCAGTACTTC	CASSLAASGETQYF
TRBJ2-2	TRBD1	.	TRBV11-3	TGTGCCAGCAGCTTAGATCAGCTAGGACAGGGCCTGCGGACCACCGGGGAGCTGTTTTTT	CASSLDQLGQGLRTTGELFF
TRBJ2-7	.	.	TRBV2	TGTGCCAGCAGTGGGGACAACTTAAGCTCCTACGAGCAGTACTTC	CASSGDNLSSYEQYF
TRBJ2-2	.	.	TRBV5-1	TGCGCCAGCAGCTTGTTGCCCCGGGACTTAAACACCGGGGAGCTGTTTTTT	CASSLLPRDLNTGELFF
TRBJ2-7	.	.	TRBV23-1	TGCGCCAGCAGTCAATTATGTGAATTGGGGGAAAACGAGCAGTACTTC	CASSQLCELGENEQYF
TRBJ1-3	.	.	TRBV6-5	TGTGCCAGCAGAGGCAGATCCTCTGGAAACACCATATATTTT	CASRGRSSGNTIYF
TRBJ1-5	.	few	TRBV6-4	TGTGCCAGCAGTGAGGCTGACAATCAGCCCCAGCATTTT	CASSEADNQPQHF
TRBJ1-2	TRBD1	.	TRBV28	TGTGCCAGCAGTTTACCTGCGGGACAGGGGCATGGCTACACCTTC	CASSLPAGQGHGYTF
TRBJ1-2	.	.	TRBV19	TGTGCCAGTAGTATAGGGCCAGAAGCCGGCTACACCTTC	CASSIGPEAGYTF
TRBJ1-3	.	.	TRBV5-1	TGCGCCAGCAGCTTGGAACGGGGGGCAGGAAACACCATATATTTT	CASSLERGAGNTIYF
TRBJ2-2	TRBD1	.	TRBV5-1	TGCGCCAGCAGCTTGGAGGGGGCTACCGGGGAGCTGTTTTTT	CASSLEGATGELFF
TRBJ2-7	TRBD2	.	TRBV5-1	TGCGCCAGCAGCTACTCGGGACTAGATTACGAGCAGTACTTC	CASSYSGLDYEQYF
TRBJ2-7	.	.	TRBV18	TGTGCCAGCTCACCTCAGGGCTTACTCTACGAGCAGTACTTC	CASSPQGLLYEQYF
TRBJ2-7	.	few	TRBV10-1	TGCGCCAGCAGTCCGCCAGGGAACTACGAGCAGTACTTC	CASSPPGNYEQYF
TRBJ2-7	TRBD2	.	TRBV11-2	TGTGCCAGCAGCGCCAGACTAGCGGACTACGAGCAGTACTTC	CASSARLADYEQYF
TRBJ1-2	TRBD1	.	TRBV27	TGTGCCAGCAGTGCCTGGACAGGGAAGACTAACTATGGCTACACCTTC	CASSAWTGKTNYGYTF
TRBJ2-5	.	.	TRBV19	TGTGCCAGTAGTATCGGGTCCGGGAGAGTAGGAGAGACCCAGTACTTC	CASSIGSGRVGETQYF
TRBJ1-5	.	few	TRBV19	TGTGCCAGTAGTATAGGAGGGGTTCAGCCCCAGCATTTT	CASSIGGVQPQHF
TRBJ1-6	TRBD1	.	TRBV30	TGTGCCTGGAGTGTACCTGGCAGGGGGGGATCACCCCTCCACTTT	CAWSVPGRGGSPLHF
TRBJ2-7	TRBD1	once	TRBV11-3	TGTGCCAGCAGCATCGGGACAGCGTATGATAAGCAGTACTTC	CASSIGTAYDKQYF
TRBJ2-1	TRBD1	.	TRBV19	TGTGCCAGTAGCCACCGGGACAGGGGGGCTGCTGAGCAGTTCTTC	CASSHRDRGAAEQFF
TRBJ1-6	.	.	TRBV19	TGTGCCAGTAGTTTCCCGGGGTCTGTTAACTCACCCCTCCACTTT	CASSFPGSVNSPLHF
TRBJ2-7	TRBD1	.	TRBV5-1	TGCGCCAGCAGCTGGGAGGGACAGGGGATAAACGAGCAGTACTTC	CASSWEGQGINEQYF
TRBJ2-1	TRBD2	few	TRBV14	TGTGCCAGCAGCCAGAGCGTAGGCGGGAGGAATGAGCAGTTCTTC	CASSQSVGGRNEQFF
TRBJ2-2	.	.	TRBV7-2	TGTGCCAGCAGCTGGGAGAGGGCAGGGACCGGGGAGCTGTTTTTT	CASSWERAGTGELFF
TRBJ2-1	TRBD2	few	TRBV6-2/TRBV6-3	TGTGCCAGCAGTCAGCGGGAGGGCCCCAATGAGCAGTTCTTC	CASSQREGPNEQFF
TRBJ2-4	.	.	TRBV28	TGTGCCAGCAGGCTCAGATCCCTAGCCAAAAACATTCAGTACTTC	CASRLRSLAKNIQYF
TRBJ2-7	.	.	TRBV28	TGTGCCAGCAGCACTTTTTACGAGCAGTACTTC	CASSTFYEQYF
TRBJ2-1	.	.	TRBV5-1	TGCGCCAGCAGCCGGGGAGGGGGCACCTACAATGAGCAGTTCTTC	CASSRGGGTYNEQFF
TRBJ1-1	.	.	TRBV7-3	TGTGCCAGCAGCCCCACCCCCGGGGTCACTGAAGCTTTCTTT	CASSPTPGVTEAFF
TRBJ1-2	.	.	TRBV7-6	TGTGCCAGCAGCTTAAATGAAAACTATGGCTACACCTTC	CASSLNENYGYTF